The present TCR beta chain was sequenced within a study of naive and memory T cell subsets. An oligonucleotide containing a UMI was ligated to the 3' end of TCR cDNA. Whole-blood samples were under 3 ml of peripheral blood from healthy adult volunteers. Unsorted total RNA, 1 to 1000 ng, was DNase treated before reverse transcription. Germline CDR1 reads LGHDT; CDR2 reads YNNKEL (reference sequence). This CDR3 region has 14 residues. Trimming stripped 1 base from V and 4 bases from J, with 7 bases between. The SP2 primer and nested alpha and beta constant region primers amplified ligated cDNA in four rounds. Reverse transcription of blood and skin TCR RNA was primed at alpha and beta constant regions. TCRdb independently ran MiXCR on the 5' RACE reads; one entry per CDR3 protein. Among more than 60,000 distinct CDR3 sequences listed, more than 6% were seen once. This clonotype was seen more than once but under ten times.

This chain joins TRBV3-1 and TRBJ2-2; no firm D call. This TCR was sampled from a female donor in good health. CDR3 sequence: CASSQGLTTGELFF. The CDR3 nucleotides read TGTGCCAGCAGCCAAGGGCTAACCACCGGGGAGCTGTTTTTT.